This T cell receptor beta chain derives from a study of blood T cells in healthy people across ages (dated by TCRdb to the mid-2010s). For the study in its entirety: Template switching captured roughly one uniquely barcoded TCR beta cDNA molecule per two T cells in model experiments. To avoid experimental bias, donors of different ages were distributed randomly across sequencing lanes. The donors were split into four age groups: young (average about 15 years), middle-aged (39), aged (over 55) and long-lived (82). For two donors (one aged 18 to 30 and one aged 80 or older), the study analyzed two additional independent replicas of 1 million unique cDNA reads from the same blood draw. Age-related changes in TCR beta repertoire diversity were measured in the study by deep sequencing normalized with unique cDNA molecular identifiers.

This clonotype was detected only a few times. Its antigen has not been determined. Base quality data are lacking; no much larger clone is found one base away. Donors were roughly 40 systemically healthy Caucasian individuals from Russia aged roughly 6 to 100 years. Each donor gave 8 to 10 milliliters of peripheral blood, drawn into EDTA-treated Vacutainer tubes. Ficoll-Paque density-gradient centrifugation was used to isolate PBMCs, with at least 7 million per sample. Total RNA, at least 6 micrograms per sample, was extracted from PBMCs with Trizol reagent. Naive CD45RAhigh/CD27high T cell percentages were measured by flow cytometry on a PBMC aliquot from every donor. Library preparation employed 5' RACE. The instrument was an Illumina HiSeq 2500. The second PCR ran for about 6 to 11 cycles and used a J-beta primer mix along with a sample-barcoded 5' primer. Each TCR beta cDNA molecule received a unique molecular identifier from a template-switch 5' adaptor carrying 12 random nucleotides. At least 2.5 million CDR3-containing paired-end reads were obtained from each sample. The Mint cDNA synthesis kit, primed by a TRBC-specific oligonucleotide, was used to synthesize first-strand cDNA from all RNA. Following uracil-DNA glycosylase treatment, a first 18-cycle PCR with universal primers M1SS and BC2_uni_R was performed on all cDNA. The original methods were these. For normalization, 1 million high-quality reads, each with a distinct molecular identifier, were randomly selected from each sample. Reads with shared molecular identifiers were discarded instead of being binned into consensus sequences. MiTCR, set to a Q25 quality threshold and the strictest error-elimination algorithm, was used for CDR3 identification, clonotype clustering and error correction. A nonparametric unseen species model with Euler transformation was used to estimate lower-bound total TCR beta diversity. Using fastp trimming at Q25 and MiXCR clonotype assembly, TCRdb reanalyzed the public sequencing data and kept in-frame beta chains. Rows are unified per CDR3 protein, each entry keeping the most common DNA and genes. V and J calls and clone size were set by TCRdb, not the authors. Recorded for this sample are 700,000 or so distinct CDR3 sequences; 40% to 50% of them occurred a single time. 25% to 35% of the sample lies in the top ten.

Overall study results and their limits: Donor CMV infection status was unknown, potentially confounding age-related changes in expanded clonotypes. A strong correlation was found between observed TCR beta diversity and the percentage of naive T cells measured by flow cytometry. Observed TCR beta diversity per million T cells fell roughly linearly with age, and a significant reduction was already apparent by age about 36. Compared with the aged group, the long-lived group had more naive CD4+ T cells, fewer expanded clones and increased TCR diversity, suggesting age selection. Estimates of total diversity from one million sequenced T cells were regarded as lower bounds and underestimates. Conclusive comparison of naive and antigen-experienced compartments was prevented by the profiling of bulk unsorted PBMCs.

The sequence derives from a man at least 80 years old in good health. Sequenced material: blood.

At the DNA level, the sequence is TGTGCCAGCATGGATTTGGGAAGCTCCTACAATGAGCAGTACTTC. Translated, it reads CASMDLGSSYNEQYF. The rearranged chain carries TRBV6-2 or TRBV6-3 and TRBJ2-1, with no D gene named confidently. The tail of the sequence fits TRBJ2-7 better, so the J call may be wrong. The CDR3 runs 15 residues from the cysteine to the phenylalanine. Only the CDR3 DNA is retained, 45 bases long and in frame from the first base. The germline V gene yields MNHEY for CDR1 and SVGEGT for CDR2.